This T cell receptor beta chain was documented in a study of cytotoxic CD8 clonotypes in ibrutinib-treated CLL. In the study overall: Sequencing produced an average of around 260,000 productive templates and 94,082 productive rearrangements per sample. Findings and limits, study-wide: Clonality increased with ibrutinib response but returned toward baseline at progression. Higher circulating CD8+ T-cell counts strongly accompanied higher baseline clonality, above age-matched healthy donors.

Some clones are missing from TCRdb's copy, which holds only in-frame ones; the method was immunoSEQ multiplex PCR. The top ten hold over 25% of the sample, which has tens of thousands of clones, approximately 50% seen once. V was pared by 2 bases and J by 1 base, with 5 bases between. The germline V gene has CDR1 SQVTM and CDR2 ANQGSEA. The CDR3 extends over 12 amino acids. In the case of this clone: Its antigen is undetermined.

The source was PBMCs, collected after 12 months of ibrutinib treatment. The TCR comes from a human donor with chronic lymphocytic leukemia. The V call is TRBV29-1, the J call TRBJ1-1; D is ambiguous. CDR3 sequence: CSVESGNTEAFF. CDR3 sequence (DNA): TGCAGCGTTGAAAGCGGGAACACTGAAGCTTTCTTT.